Each of the 31 T cell receptor beta chains below was sequenced from the same sample in a study of T cells in Graves' hyperthyroidism and ophthalmopathy. Authors of the study amplified TCR beta CDR3 regions from RNA transcripts. In the first-round RT-PCR of the TCR CDR3, the HTBI primer set was used. TCRdb re-called the multiplex PCR reads with MiXCR, one entry per CDR3 protein. This table has about 520,000 distinct CDR3 sequences, 24% appearing once. Sequenced sample: blood. The receptors originated from a woman in her twenties or thirties with Graves' ophthalmopathy.

There are many counts of this clonotype. This chain links TRBV27 with TRBJ2-7; D remains unclear. The CDR3 is 13 residues long. The V gene lost 5 bases and the J gene lost 4 bases, with 12 bases spanning the gap. CDR1 is MNHEY, CDR2 SMNVEV, per germline (reference sequence). Here the CDR3 reads CASSGMPRYEQYF. The CDR3 region has the DNA TGTGCCAGCAGTGGGATGCCTCGATACGAGCAGTACTTC.

The chain uses TRBV6-5 and TRBJ1-2; no clear D. This CDR3 has 14 amino acids. Germline V gene sequence: CDR1 MNHEY, CDR2 SVGAGI. The V and J ends lost 2 bases and 3 bases respectively, with 10 bases between them. DNA for the CDR3: TGTGCCAGCAGTTACGGCCAAGGCGACTATGGCTACACCTTC. This gives the protein CASSYGQGDYGYTF.

In DNA, the CDR3 is TGTGCCAGCAGTTTATTGACGGACTATGGCTACACCTTC. As protein: CASSLLTDYGYTF. The chain recombines TRBV28 with TRBJ1-2; no clear D gene. The CDR3 extends over 13 amino acids. V was clipped by 1 base and J by 3 bases, with 6 bases between them. Per the germline V gene, CDR1 is MDHEN and CDR2 is SYDVKM.

This clonotype was detected a few times. The chain couples TRBV19 to TRBJ2-7, with 9 bases that match TRBD1. J gave up 2 bases and V 5 bases, and 13 bases lay outside the gene matches. This CDR3 is 17 amino acids long. CDR1 is LNHDA and CDR2 is SQIVND in the germline V gene (reference sequence). The CDR3 coding sequence is TGTGCCAGTAGTCGAATACCGGGACAGGGACCTACCTACGAGCAGTACTTC. Protein product: CASSRIPGQGPTYEQYF.

This clonotype has ten or more counts. The chain has TRBV11-2 and TRBJ2-7; D is unresolved. The V gene's germline CDR1 is SGHAT and CDR2 FQNNGV. The CDR3 has 14 amino acids. V lost 1 base and J lost 1, with 8 bases in between. The CDR3 DNA follows: TGTGCCAGCAGCTTAGGGCCAGGTTCCTACGAGCAGTACTTC. It encodes CASSLGPGSYEQYF.

This clonotype was detected a few times. The chain uses TRBV20-1 and TRBJ1-6; 9 bases align to TRBD1. Germline CDR1 DFQATT, CDR2 SNEGSKA (reference sequence). This CDR3 has 14 amino acids. Losses at the gene ends were 5 bases for V and 8 bases for J; bases not matched to a gene: 7. CDR3 region: CSAPGGTGHSPLHF. The CDR3 DNA reads as TGCAGTGCTCCAGGAGGGACAGGGCATTCACCCCTCCACTTT.

At least ten counts were recorded for this clonotype. This chain uses TRBV12-3 or TRBV12-4 with TRBJ2-7; no firm D call. The V gene lost 3 bases and the J gene lost 7 bases, with 16 bases spanning the gap. This CDR3 has 14 residues. The CDR3, as DNA: TGTGCCAGCAGTTTGGTCGCTTCCGCGGAGGAGCAGTACTTC. Translating it yields CASSLVASAEEQYF.

This clonotype turned up a few times. This chain uses TRBV7-8 with TRBJ1-5; TRBD1 matches at 10 bases. Germline CDR1 is SGHVS and CDR2 is FQNEAQ. The CDR3 contains 16 residues. V gave up 2 bases and J gave up 2 bases; unmatched junction bases: 3. The CDR3 is CASSLRQGAGNQPQHF. CDR3 coding DNA: TGTGCCAGCAGCTTAAGACAGGGGGCAGGCAATCAGCCCCAGCATTTT.

The sample holds a few counts of this clonotype. The CDR3 region has the DNA TGTGCCAGCAACAGAGTTATGAACACTGAAGCTTTCTTT. Translated: CASNRVMNTEAFF. The rearrangement links TRBV2 to TRBJ1-1, with D unresolved. The CDR3 loop spans 13 amino acids. Germline values: CDR1 SNHLY, CDR2 FYNNEI. Trimming took 7 bases from V and 0 from J, leaving 9 bases between them.

This clonotype was detected a few times. V gene TRBV11-2 combines with J gene TRBJ2-7; D remains ambiguous. The CDR3 totals 11 residues. Per germline, CDR1 SGHAT and CDR2 FQNNGV. V lost 5 bases and J lost 9, with 11 bases in between. The CDR3 sequence is CASSVPVRQYF. The CDR3 DNA is TGTGCCAGCAGCGTCCCGGTTAGGCAGTACTTC.

This sequence joins TRBV12-3 or TRBV12-4 and TRBJ1-1, with D uncertain. The CDR3 is 11 amino acids. V lost 6 bases to trimming and J lost 4 bases, with 6 bases between them. The CDR3 nucleotides are TGTGCCAGCAGATCACCCACTGAAGCTTTCTTT. Amino acids: CASRSPTEAFF.

This clonotype was recorded at least ten times. The gene calls are TRBV28 and TRBJ1-1, with a possible D match to TRBD1 (6 bases). Germline CDR1 and CDR2: MDHEN and SYDVKM. V was pared by 7 bases and J by 4 bases, with 22 bases between. This CDR3 spans 16 amino acids. The CDR3 sequence: CASINTSGGPGTEAFF. As DNA, the CDR3 is TGTGCCAGCATCAACACCTCTGGGGGGCCCGGCACTGAAGCTTTCTTT.

This clonotype was counted a few times. CDR3 in DNA: TGCAGTGCTAGGGCCCGACTAGCGGGGGGTGTAGAGACCCAGTACTTC. It yields the protein CSARARLAGGVETQYF. The chain joins TRBV20-1 to TRBJ2-5; 13 bases match TRBD2. V lost 3 bases, J lost 4 bases, and 8 bases stayed unmatched. There are 16 residues in the CDR3. Per germline, CDR1 DFQATT and CDR2 SNEGSKA (reference sequence).

This clonotype has ten or more counts. The V call is TRBV6-5, the J call TRBJ2-2; 10 bases fit TRBD2. J was trimmed by 4 bases and V by 0 bases; bases with no gene match: 5. The germline V gene encodes CDR1 MNHEY and CDR2 SVGAGI. The CDR3 is 17 residues long. CDR3 coding DNA: TGTGCCAGCAGTTACTCGCATAGCGGGGGGAGCACCGGGGAGCTGTTTTTT. Translated: CASSYSHSGGSTGELFF.

This clonotype occurred many times. The J gene is TRBJ1-3, the V gene TRBV6-1; no reliable D call. CDR3 size: 11 residues. Trimming pared 4 bases from V and 6 bases from J, leaving 4 bases between. CDR1 is MNHNS and CDR2 is SASEGT in the germline V gene. The CDR3 coding sequence is TGTGCCAGCAGTGTCGAAAACACCATATATTTT. The encoded protein is CASSVENTIYF.

This sequence joins TRBV10-1 and TRBJ2-7; 11 nucleotides align to TRBD2. V lost 6 bases to trimming and J lost 6 bases; unmatched junction nucleotides: 10. The CDR3 covers 15 residues. Germline CDR1 WNHNN, CDR2 SYGVQD (reference sequence). CDR3 bases: TGCGCCAGCAGCCCGAGCCTAGCGGGGGGCGGCGAGCAGTACTTC. Encoded protein: CASSPSLAGGGEQYF.

There are many counts of this clonotype. The CDR3 region is CASSTGRNQPQHF. The CDR3, as DNA: TGTGCCAGCAGCACGGGACGGAATCAGCCCCAGCATTTT. The chain couples TRBV13 to TRBJ1-5; D possibly corresponds to TRBD1 (5 bases). Germline CDR1 is PRHDT and CDR2 is FYEKMQ (reference sequence). The germline V and J ends were trimmed by 5 bases and 4 bases, with 9 bases remaining between them. CDR3 length: 13 residues.

V usage is TRBV11-1 and J usage is TRBJ1-2; 7 nucleotides align to TRBD1. The CDR3 loop spans 16 amino acids. Looked up from germline, CDR1 is SGHAT and CDR2 is FQDESV (reference sequence). The V segment lost 5 bases and the J segment 4 bases; nucleotides outside the gene matches: 13. CDR3 DNA: TGTGCCAGCAGCCCATCCTTTTCGACAGGGCCCTATGGCTACACCTTC. Residues: CASSPSFSTGPYGYTF.

This sequence joins TRBV6-1 and TRBJ2-7; TRBD2 agrees at 8 bases. CDR1 is MNHNS and CDR2 is SASEGT in the germline V gene. The V segment lost 2 bases and the J segment 3 bases; nucleotides outside the gene matches: 6. This CDR3 is 15 amino acids long. This chain's CDR3 is CASSETTSGVYEQYF. Here the CDR3 DNA reads TGTGCCAGCAGTGAAACAACTAGCGGAGTCTACGAGCAGTACTTC.

This clonotype occurred many times. CDR3 region: CASSLDGGSNQPQHF. CDR3 DNA sequence: TGCGCCAGCAGCTTGGATGGCGGTAGCAATCAGCCCCAGCATTTT. The V call is TRBV5-1, the J call TRBJ1-5; D gene uncertain. V was clipped by 0 bases and J by 0 bases, with 7 bases between them. CDR1 is SGHRS and CDR2 is YFSETQ in the germline V gene. The CDR3 runs 15 residues.

The V call is TRBV12-5, the J call TRBJ2-2; possibly TRBD2 for D (6 bases). V lost 2 bases and J lost 3, with 7 bases in between. Per the germline V gene, CDR1 is LGHNT and CDR2 is FRNRAP. The CDR3 totals 14 residues. CDR3 in amino acids: CASGLWGDTGELFF. Here the CDR3 DNA reads TGTGCTAGTGGTTTGTGGGGGGACACCGGGGAGCTGTTTTTT.

V and J are TRBV20-1 and TRBJ2-7; no definite D call. The V gene's germline CDR1 is DFQATT and CDR2 SNEGSKA (reference sequence). The CDR3 consists of 12 residues. Trimming took 3 bases from V and 7 from J, leaving 13 bases between them. CDR3 bases: TGCAGTGCTAGGTTTCCTAACCAGGAGCAGTACTTC. Translated, it gives CSARFPNQEQYF.

The chain has TRBV2 and TRBJ2-7; 8 bases are a match to TRBD1. V was clipped by 4 bases and J by 2 bases; unmatched bases: 4. The CDR3 has 14 residues. The germline CDR1 and CDR2 sequences are SNHLY and FYNNEI. The CDR3 DNA follows: TGTGCCAGCAGTGGGACAGGGTCTACCTACGAGCAGTACTTC. Protein product: CASSGTGSTYEQYF. The entire variable domain, with the rest obtained from reference TRBV2 and TRBJ2-7, is as follows: EPEVTQTPSHQVTQMGQEVILRCVPISNHLYFYWYRQILGQKVEFLVSFYNNEISEKSEIFDDQFSVERPDGSNFTLKIRSTKLEDSAMYFCASSGTGSTYEQYFGPGTRLTVT.

Of note for this clonotype: Possible read error: a much larger clone is one base away. CDR3 amino acids: CASSLAGHTGELCF. DNA for the CDR3: TGTGCCAGCAGCTTAGCAGGGCACACCGGGGAGCTGTGTTTT. The rearrangement joins TRBV7-2 to TRBJ2-2; D perhaps matches TRBD2 (5 bases). Germline CDR1 is SGHTA and CDR2 is FQGNSA. This CDR3 is built from 14 residues.

There are many counts of this clonotype. The chain links TRBV15 to TRBJ2-2; 7 bases fit TRBD2. The CDR3 contains 15 residues. The junction had 2 bases not matched to a gene; V was cut back by 1 base and J by 3 bases. Germline V CDR1 and CDR2: LNHNV, YYDKDF (reference sequence). In DNA, the CDR3 is TGTGCCACCAGCAGAGGGCTAGCGGACACCGGGGAGCTGTTTTTT. This gives the protein CATSRGLADTGELFF. Variable domain in full (rest from reference TRBV15 and TRBJ2-2): DAMVIQNPRYQVTQFGKPVTLSCSQTLNHNVMYWYQQKSSQAPKLLFHYYDKDFNNEADTPDNFQSRRPNTSFCFLDIRSPGLGDTAMYLCATSRGLADTGELFFGEGSRLTVL.

At least ten counts were recorded for this clonotype. V is TRBV10-3 and J is TRBJ1-5, with a weak D call TRBD1 (5 bases). The CDR3 has 13 amino acids. V lost 5 bases, J lost 4 bases, and 9 bases lay in between. Germline V lookup: CDR1 ENHRY, CDR2 SYGVKD. CDR3 amino acids: CAISSGGNQPQHF. DNA of the CDR3: TGTGCCATCAGTTCCGGGGGGAATCAGCCCCAGCATTTT.

The gene calls are TRBV4-1 and TRBJ2-7; a possible D gene is TRBD2 (5 bases). The germline V gene has CDR1 MGHRA and CDR2 YSYEKL. The V end was cut by 4 bases, the J end by 2 bases, with 21 bases between. The CDR3 sequence is 17 residues long. The CDR3 bases are TGCGCCAGCAGCCTTCACCAAGGGAGAGGGTCGGCCTACGAGCAGTACTTC. As protein: CASSLHQGRGSAYEQYF.

This clonotype was detected many times. This rearrangement joins TRBV7-2 to TRBJ2-7; 7 bases agree with TRBD1. Germline V gene data show CDR1 as SGHTA and CDR2 as FQGNSA. V gave up 1 base and J gave up 3 bases; unmatched junction bases: 6. The CDR3 spans 15 residues. CDR3 sequence: CASSLEGDRVYEQYF. CDR3 in DNA: TGTGCCAGCAGCTTAGAAGGTGACAGGGTCTACGAGCAGTACTTC. Full variable domain (missing parts from reference TRBV7-2 and TRBJ2-7): GAGVSQSPSNKVTEKGKDVELRCDPISGHTALYWYRQSLGQGLEFLIYFQGNSAPDKSGLPSDRFSAERTGGSVSTLTIQRTQQEDSAVYLCASSLEGDRVYEQYFGPGTRLTVT.

This clonotype came up many times. This sequence joins TRBV3-1 and TRBJ2-5, with 9 positions matching TRBD2. The CDR3 contains 15 residues. Trimming cost V 6 bases and J 1 base; bases outside gene matches: 6. Germline CDR1 reads LGHDT; CDR2 reads YNNKEL (reference sequence). CDR3 coding DNA: TGTGCCAGCAGGATTAGCGGGGGTAGCCAAGAGACCCAGTACTTC. Translated, it gives CASRISGGSQETQYF.

This clonotype was recorded at least ten times. This chain links TRBV7-6 with TRBJ2-2; TRBD2 aligns across 12 bases. Germline CDR1 SGHVS, CDR2 FNYEAQ. With V trimmed by 5 bases and J by 4 bases, 8 bases remained unmatched. This CDR3 has 17 residues. CDR3 loop: CASSTPSGGAGTGELFF. CDR3 bases: TGTGCCAGCAGCACGCCTAGCGGGGGGGCCGGCACCGGGGAGCTGTTTTTT. Filled out from reference TRBV7-6 and TRBJ2-2, the complete variable domain reads GAGVSQSPRYKVTKRGQDVALRCDPISGHVSLYWYRQALGQGPEFLTYFNYEAQQDKSGLPNDRFSAERPEGSISTLTIQRTEQRDSAMYRCASSTPSGGAGTGELFFGEGSRLTVL.

This clonotype was counted ten times or more. A much more abundant neighbour one base away suggests this may be a read error. The V and J genes are TRBV2 and TRBJ2-5; D is ambiguous. CDR1 and CDR2 from the germline V gene are SNHLY and FYNNEI. This CDR3 has 10 residues. Trimming took 4 bases from V and 5 from J, leaving 2 bases between them. In nucleotides, the CDR3 is TGTGCCAGCAGTGTGGAGACCCAGTACTTC. This codes for CASSVETQYF. The full variable domain, completed using reference TRBV2 and TRBJ2-5, is EPEVTQTPSHQVTQMGQEVILRCVPISNHLYFYWYRQILGQKVEFLVSFYNNEISEKSEIFDDQFSVERPDGSNFTLKIRSTKLEDSAMYFCASSVETQYFGPGTRLLVL.